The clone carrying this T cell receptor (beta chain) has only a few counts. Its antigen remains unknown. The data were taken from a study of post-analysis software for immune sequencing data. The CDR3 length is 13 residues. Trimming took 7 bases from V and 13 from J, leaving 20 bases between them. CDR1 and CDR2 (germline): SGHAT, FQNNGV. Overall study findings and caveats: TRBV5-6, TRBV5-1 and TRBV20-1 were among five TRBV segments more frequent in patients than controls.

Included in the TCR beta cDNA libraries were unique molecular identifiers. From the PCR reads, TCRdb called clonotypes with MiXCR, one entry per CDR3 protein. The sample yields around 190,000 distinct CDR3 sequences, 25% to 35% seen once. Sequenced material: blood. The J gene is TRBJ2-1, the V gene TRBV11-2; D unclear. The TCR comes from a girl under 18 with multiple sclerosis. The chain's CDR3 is CASIDPPLETQFF. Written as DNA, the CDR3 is TGTGCCAGCATCGATCCCCCCTTAGAGACCCAGTTCTTC.